This T cell receptor beta chain was retrieved from a study of blood T cell repertoires in COVID-19. In the source study's methods: From reference gene primer amplification, estimates of nucleated cell counts were derived. Sequencing was performed with immunoSEQ multiplex PCR; in TCRdb, only in-frame clones are kept and a portion is missing. V, J and clone size are those of that table, while D and trimming were read from the DNA. Altogether roughly 280,000 clones are present, about 88% being singletons, with the ten largest covering about 3%. Individuals aged about 18 to 100 years were recruited from 24 US areas. Assignment of participants to cohorts was predicated upon participant-reported clinical history. The CDR3 consists of 13 residues. Per germline, CDR1 LGHDT and CDR2 YNNKEL (reference sequence). Trimming took off 4 bases at V and 6 bases at J, with 11 bases between the two ends.

The chain links TRBV3-1 (or the pseudogene TRBV3-2) to TRBJ2-3; no reliable D call. The TCR comes from a woman between 45 and 60 years old who had recovered from COVID-19. Sequences were obtained from PBMCs or T cells enriched from blood (not recorded which). DNA for the CDR3: TGTGCCAGCAGCCCGCCTGGCCGCGATACGCAGTATTTT. Amino acid sequence: CASSPPGRDTQYF.